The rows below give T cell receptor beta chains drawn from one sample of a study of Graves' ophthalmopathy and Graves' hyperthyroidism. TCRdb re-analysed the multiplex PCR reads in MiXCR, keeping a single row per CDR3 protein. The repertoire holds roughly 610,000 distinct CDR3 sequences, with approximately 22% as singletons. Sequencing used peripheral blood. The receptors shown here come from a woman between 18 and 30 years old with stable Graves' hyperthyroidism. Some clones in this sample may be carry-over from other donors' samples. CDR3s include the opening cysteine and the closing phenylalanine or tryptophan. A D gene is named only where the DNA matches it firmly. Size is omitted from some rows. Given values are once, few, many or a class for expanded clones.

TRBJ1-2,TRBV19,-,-,TGTGCCAGTAGTATGGCAGTCATAACTGACTATGGCTACACCTTC,CASSMAVITDYGYTF
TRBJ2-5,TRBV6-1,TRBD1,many,TGTGCCAGCAGTATTCCGGGACAGGGTATTGGAGAGACCCAGTACTTC,CASSIPGQGIGETQYF
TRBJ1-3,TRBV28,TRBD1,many,TGTGCCAGCAGTGGAGGACAGGTCTCCCTATATTTT,CASSGGQVSLYF
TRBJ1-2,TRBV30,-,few,TGTGCCTGGGGACACAACCCTAACTATGGCTACACCTTC,CAWGHNPNYGYTF
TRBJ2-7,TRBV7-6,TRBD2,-,TGTGCCAGCAGCTTAGGGACTAGATCTTCCGAGCAGTACTTC,CASSLGTRSSEQYF
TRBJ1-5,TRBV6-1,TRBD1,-,TGTGCCAGCAGTGGAGTATGGACAGGTTTTAGCAATCAGCCCCAGCATTTT,CASSGVWTGFSNQPQHF
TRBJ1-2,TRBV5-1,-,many,TGCGCCAGCAGCTCGAAGTCGCCTGACTATGGCTACACCTTC,CASSSKSPDYGYTF
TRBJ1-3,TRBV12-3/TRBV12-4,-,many,TGTGCCAGCATTCGACGGGACATAACTCACCTCTCTGGAAACACCATATATTTT,CASIRRDITHLSGNTIYF
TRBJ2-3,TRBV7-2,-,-,TGTGCCAGCAGCTTATCGATAGATACGCAGTATTTT,CASSLSIDTQYF
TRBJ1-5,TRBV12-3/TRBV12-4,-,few,TGTGCCAGCAGTCAACTCGGGGATCAGCCCCAGCATTTT,CASSQLGDQPQHF
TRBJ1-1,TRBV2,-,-,TGTGCCAGCAGTGACCAAGTCCTTAACAGGGTTTTCACTGAAGCTTTCTTT,CASSDQVLNRVFTEAFF
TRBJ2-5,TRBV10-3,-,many,TGTGCCATCAGCAGGACTGCTCAAGAGACCCAGTACTTC,CAISRTAQETQYF
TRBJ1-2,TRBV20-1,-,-,TGCAGTGCGGCGGTGGTTTGGGCAGCGGGCTTGGGGAGCTACACCTTC,CSAAVVWAAGLGSYTF
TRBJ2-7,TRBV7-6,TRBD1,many,TGTGCCAGCAGCTTAGTGTCCAGGGGACAGGGCTCCTACGAGCAGTACTTC,CASSLVSRGQGSYEQYF
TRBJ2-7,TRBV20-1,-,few,TGCAGTGCTAGAGATGTGATTTTC,CSARDVIF
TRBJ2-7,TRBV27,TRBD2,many,TGTGCCAGCAGTTTATCGACTAGCGGGGTGACCTACGAGCAGTACTTC,CASSLSTSGVTYEQYF
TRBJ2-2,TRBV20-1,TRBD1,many,TGCAGTGCTAGAGATCCCGGGACAGCGAACACCGGGGAGCTGTTTTTT,CSARDPGTANTGELFF
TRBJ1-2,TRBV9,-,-,TGTGCCAGCAGCACCCCTCCCTATGGCTACACCTTC,CASSTPPYGYTF
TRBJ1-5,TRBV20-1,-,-,TGCAGTGCTACGGTACAGCACAATCAGCCCCAGCATTTT,CSATVQHNQPQHF
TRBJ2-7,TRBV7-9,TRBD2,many,TGTGCCAGCAGCTCCGTAGCGGGAGACTACGAGCAGTACTTC,CASSSVAGDYEQYF
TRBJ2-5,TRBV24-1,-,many,TGTGCCACCAGCCAACGGACAGTAGAGACCCAGTACTTC,CATSQRTVETQYF
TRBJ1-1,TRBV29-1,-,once,TGCAGCGTCGGGCCGAGACAGAAAGATGAAGCTTTCTTT,CSVGPRQKDEAFF
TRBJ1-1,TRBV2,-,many,TGTGCCAGCAAGCTAGAAGACAGAATTGGAGCTTTCTTT,CASKLEDRIGAFF
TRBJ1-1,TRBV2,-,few,TGTGCCAGCGATCGTACGGCTATGAACACTGAAGCTTTCTTT,CASDRTAMNTEAFF